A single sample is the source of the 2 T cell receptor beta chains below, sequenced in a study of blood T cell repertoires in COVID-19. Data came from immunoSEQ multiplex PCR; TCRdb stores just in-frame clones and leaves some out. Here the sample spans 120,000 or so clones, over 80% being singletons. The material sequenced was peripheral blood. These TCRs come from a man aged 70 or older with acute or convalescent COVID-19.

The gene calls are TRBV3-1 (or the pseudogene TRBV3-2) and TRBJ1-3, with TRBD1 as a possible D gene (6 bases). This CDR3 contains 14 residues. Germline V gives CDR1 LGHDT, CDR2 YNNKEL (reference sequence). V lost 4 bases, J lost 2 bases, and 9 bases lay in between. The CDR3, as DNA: TGTGCCAGCAGCCTGGACAGAACTGGAAACACCATATATTTT. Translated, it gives CASSLDRTGNTIYF.

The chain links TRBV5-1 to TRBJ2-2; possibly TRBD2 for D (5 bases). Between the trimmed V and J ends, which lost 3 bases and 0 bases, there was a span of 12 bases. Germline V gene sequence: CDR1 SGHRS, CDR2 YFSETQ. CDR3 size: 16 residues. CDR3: CASSSRGAANTGELFF. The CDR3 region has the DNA TGCGCCAGCAGCTCCCGGGGTGCCGCGAACACCGGGGAGCTGTTTTTT.